The sequence of this T cell receptor (beta chain) was determined in a study of cytomegalovirus exposure and HLA in healthy donors. Study-level findings and limits: Published work reported that the classifier diagnosed cytomegalovirus status with high specificity and sensitivity.

Note on this clone: The target antigen is unknown.

The PCR had 60 Vbeta and 13 Jbeta primers. Per the study methods: The authors later counted 70 million to 85 million unique TCR beta chains, about 11 million of them shared. Method: immunoSEQ multiplex PCR; TCRdb's copy keeps in-frame clones and lacks some. The DNA gave D and trimming, while V, J and clone size come from that table. This sample has roughly 97,000 clones; roughly 85% occur once, and the top ten carry around 6.1%. Germline V gives CDR1 KGHSH, CDR2 LQKENI. The CDR3 loop spans 13 amino acids. With 2 bases removed from V and 9 bases from J, the gap between germline ends came to 13 bases. This receptor was obtained from a man aged 55 to 69 in good health and CMV-seropositive. The chain has TRBV18 and TRBJ1-2; D gene ambiguous. Sequences were obtained from PBMCs. This chain's CDR3 is CASSPYADPSYTF. In DNA, the CDR3 is TGTGCCAGCTCACCATACGCGGATCCGAGCTACACCTTC.